This T cell receptor (beta chain) is drawn from a study of blood T cell repertoires in COVID-19. In the study overall: Both acute and convalescent COVID-19 samples were obtained from the United States, Italy and Spain. PBMCs, B-cell-depleted T cells, or T cells were the source of the cDNA or gDNA that made up the material.

In the authors' workflow: Reference gene primers were amplified, and this amplification served to estimate nucleated cell counts. Method: immunoSEQ multiplex PCR; TCRdb's copy keeps in-frame clones and lacks some. V, J and clone size were drawn from that table, and D and trimming were deduced from the DNA. The data contain fewer than 200,000 clones, about 87% of them singletons. The origin of this receptor is an older woman who had recovered from COVID-19. Sequencing input: peripheral blood.

CDR3 loop: CASSLAQGAYNEQFF. Written as DNA, the CDR3 is TGTGCCAGCAGCTTGGCGCAGGGGGCCTACAATGAGCAGTTCTTC. The chain couples TRBV11-2 to TRBJ2-1, with 7 bases aligning to TRBD1. CDR3 length equals 15 residues. Per germline, CDR1 SGHAT and CDR2 FQNNGV. Losses at the gene ends were 3 bases for V and 2 bases for J; bases not matched to a gene: 4.